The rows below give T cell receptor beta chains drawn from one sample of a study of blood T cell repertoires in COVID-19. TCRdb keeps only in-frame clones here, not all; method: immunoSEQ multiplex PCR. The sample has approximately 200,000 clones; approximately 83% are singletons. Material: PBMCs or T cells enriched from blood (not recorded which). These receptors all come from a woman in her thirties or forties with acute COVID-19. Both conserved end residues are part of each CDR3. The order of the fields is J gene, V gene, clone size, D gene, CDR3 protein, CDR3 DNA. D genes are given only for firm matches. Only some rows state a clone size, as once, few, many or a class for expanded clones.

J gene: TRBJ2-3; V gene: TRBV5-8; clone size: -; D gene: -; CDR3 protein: CASSARDSDTQYF; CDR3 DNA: TGTGCCAGCAGCGCCCGGGACTCAGATACGCAGTATTTT
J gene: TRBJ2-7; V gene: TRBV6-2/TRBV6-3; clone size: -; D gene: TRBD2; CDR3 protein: CASSYAPGLADTYEQYF; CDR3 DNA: TGTGCCAGCAGTTACGCTCCGGGACTAGCGGATACCTACGAGCAGTACTTC
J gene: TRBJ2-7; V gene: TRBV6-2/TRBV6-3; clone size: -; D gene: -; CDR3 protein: CASSYSIGGVGPYEQYF; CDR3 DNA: TGTGCCAGCAGTTACTCGATAGGGGGAGTGGGGCCCTACGAGCAGTACTTC
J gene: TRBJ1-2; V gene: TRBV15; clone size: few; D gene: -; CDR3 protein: CATSRDSLSNGYTF; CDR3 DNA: TGTGCCACCAGCAGAGATAGTTTATCCAATGGCTACACCTTC
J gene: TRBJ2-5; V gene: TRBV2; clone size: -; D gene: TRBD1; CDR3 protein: CASRDRQETQYF; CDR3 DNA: TGTGCCAGCAGGGACAGGCAAGAGACCCAGTACTTC
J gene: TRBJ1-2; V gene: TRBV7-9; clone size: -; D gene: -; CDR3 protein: CASSLSGQGFGYTF; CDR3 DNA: TGTGCCAGCAGCCTCTCCGGACAAGGGTTCGGCTACACCTTC
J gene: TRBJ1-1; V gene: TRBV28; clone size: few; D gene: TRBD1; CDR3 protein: CASSFRRDSIEAFF; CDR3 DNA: TGTGCCAGCAGTTTCCGCCGGGACAGCATTGAAGCTTTCTTT
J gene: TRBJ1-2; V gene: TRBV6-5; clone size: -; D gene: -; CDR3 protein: CASNPTGANYGYTF; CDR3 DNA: TGTGCCAGCAATCCGACAGGAGCAAACTATGGCTACACCTTC
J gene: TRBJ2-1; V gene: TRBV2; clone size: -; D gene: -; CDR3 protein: CASTSSLSDEQFF; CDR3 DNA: TGTGCCAGCACTTCGTCTTTATCGGATGAGCAGTTCTTC
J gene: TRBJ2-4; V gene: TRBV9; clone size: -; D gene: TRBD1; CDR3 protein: CASSETDRGNIQYF; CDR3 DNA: TGTGCCAGCAGCGAGACCGACAGGGGAAACATTCAGTACTTC
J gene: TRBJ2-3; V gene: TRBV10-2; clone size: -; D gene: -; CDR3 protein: CASSSASKADTQYF; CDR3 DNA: TGCGCCAGCAGTTCGGCTAGTAAGGCAGATACGCAGTATTTT
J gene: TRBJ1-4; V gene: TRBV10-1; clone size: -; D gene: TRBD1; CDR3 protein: CASSDGDRGKLFF; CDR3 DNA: TGCGCCAGCAGTGATGGAGACAGGGGGAAACTGTTTTTT
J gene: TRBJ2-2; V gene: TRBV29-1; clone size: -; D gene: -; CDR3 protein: CSVAHGELFF; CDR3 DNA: TGCAGCGTTGCACACGGGGAGCTGTTTTTT
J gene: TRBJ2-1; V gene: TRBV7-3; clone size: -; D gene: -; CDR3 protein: CASSKGNRVVNNEQFF; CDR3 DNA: TGTGCCAGCAGCAAGGGGAACAGGGTGGTTAACAATGAGCAGTTCTTC
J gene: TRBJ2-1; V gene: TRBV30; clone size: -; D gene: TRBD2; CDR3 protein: CAWSAGGSYNEQFF; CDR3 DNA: TGTGCCTGGAGTGCTGGCGGGAGTTACAATGAGCAGTTCTTC
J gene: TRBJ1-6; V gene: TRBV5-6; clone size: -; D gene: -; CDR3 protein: CASSSKLGQGSPLHF; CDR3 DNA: TGTGCCAGCAGCTCCAAATTGGGGCAGGGGTCACCCCTCCACTTT
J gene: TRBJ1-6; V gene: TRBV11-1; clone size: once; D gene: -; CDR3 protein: CASSRQGSYNSPLHF; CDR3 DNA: TGTGCCAGCAGCCGGCAGGGCTCCTATAATTCACCCCTCCACTTT
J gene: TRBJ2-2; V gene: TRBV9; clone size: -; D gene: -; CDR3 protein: CASSVGTGRTGELFF; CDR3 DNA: TGTGCCAGCAGCGTAGGAACAGGGCGCACCGGGGAGCTGTTTTTT
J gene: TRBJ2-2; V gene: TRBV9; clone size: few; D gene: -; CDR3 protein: CASSVDGPNTGELFF; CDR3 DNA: TGTGCCAGCAGCGTAGATGGCCCGAACACCGGGGAGCTGTTTTTT
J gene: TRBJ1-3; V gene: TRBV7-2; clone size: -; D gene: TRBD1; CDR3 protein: CASRPRQGPGNTIYF; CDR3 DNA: TGTGCCAGCAGACCAAGACAGGGCCCTGGAAACACCATATATTTT
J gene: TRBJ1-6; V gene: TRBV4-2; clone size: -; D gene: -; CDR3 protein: CASSQDLGQRGNSPLHF; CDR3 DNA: TGTGCCAGCAGCCAAGATCTAGGACAGCGGGGGAATTCACCCCTCCACTTT
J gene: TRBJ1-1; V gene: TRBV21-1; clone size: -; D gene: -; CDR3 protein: CASSSRYLGVPEAFF; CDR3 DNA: TGTGCCAGCAGCTCCCGTTACCTAGGGGTCCCTGAAGCTTTCTTT
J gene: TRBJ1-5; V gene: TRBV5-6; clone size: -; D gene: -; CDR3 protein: CASSFSGGPQHF; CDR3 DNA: TGTGCCAGCAGCTTCTCCGGTGGGCCCCAGCATTTT
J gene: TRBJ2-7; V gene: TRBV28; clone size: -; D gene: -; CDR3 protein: CASSPFGTLSYEQYF; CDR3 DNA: TGTGCCAGCAGCCCCTTTGGCACCCTCTCCTACGAGCAGTACTTC
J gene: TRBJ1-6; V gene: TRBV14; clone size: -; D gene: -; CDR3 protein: CASSRLGGYLAPLHF; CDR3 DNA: TGTGCCAGCAGCCGTCTGGGGGGATACTTGGCACCCCTCCACTTT
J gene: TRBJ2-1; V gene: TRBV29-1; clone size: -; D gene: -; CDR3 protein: CSVGSRRGFAPDEQFF; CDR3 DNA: TGCAGCGTTGGATCCCGTCGGGGTTTCGCTCCCGATGAGCAGTTCTTC
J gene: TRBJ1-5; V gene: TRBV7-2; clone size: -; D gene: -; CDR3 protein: CASSLSQDSNQHF; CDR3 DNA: TGTGCCAGCAGCTTATCCCAGGACAGTAATCAGCATTTT
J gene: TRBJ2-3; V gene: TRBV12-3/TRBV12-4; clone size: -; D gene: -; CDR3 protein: CASNPTSTDTQYF; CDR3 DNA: TGTGCCTCCAATCCCACTAGTACAGATACGCAGTATTTT
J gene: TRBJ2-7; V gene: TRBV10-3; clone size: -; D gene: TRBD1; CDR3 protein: CAINGGSDRGYEQYF; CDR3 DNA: TGTGCCATCAACGGGGGTTCGGACAGGGGCTACGAGCAGTACTTC
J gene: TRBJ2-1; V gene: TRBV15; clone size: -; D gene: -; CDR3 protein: CATSRDTIGVPQFF; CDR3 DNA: TGTGCCACCAGCAGAGATACCATCGGGGTACCGCAGTTCTTC
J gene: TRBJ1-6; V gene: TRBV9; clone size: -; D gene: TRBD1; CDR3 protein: CASSGGQVNSPLHF; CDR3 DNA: TGTGCCAGCAGCGGAGGACAGGTTAATTCACCCCTCCACTTT
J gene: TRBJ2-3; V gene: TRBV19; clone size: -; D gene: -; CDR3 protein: CASSIDRRGSTDTQYF; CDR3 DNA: TGTGCCAGTAGTATAGATCGTAGAGGAAGCACAGATACGCAGTATTTT
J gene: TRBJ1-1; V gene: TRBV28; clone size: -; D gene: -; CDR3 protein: CASSLYGGSGAEAFF; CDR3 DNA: TGTGCCAGCAGTTTGTATGGGGGGTCCGGGGCTGAAGCTTTCTTT
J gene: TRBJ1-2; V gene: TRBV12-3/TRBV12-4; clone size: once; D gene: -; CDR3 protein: CASVQGANYGYTF; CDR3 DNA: TGTGCCAGCGTACAGGGCGCCAACTATGGCTACACCTTC
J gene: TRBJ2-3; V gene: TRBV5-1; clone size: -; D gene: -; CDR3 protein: CASKSGIASTDTQYF; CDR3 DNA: TGCGCCAGCAAATCAGGTATTGCTAGCACAGATACGCAGTATTTT
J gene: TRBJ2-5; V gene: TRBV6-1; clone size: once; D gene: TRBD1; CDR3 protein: CASSERAGQGAETQYF; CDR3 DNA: TGTGCCAGCAGTGAACGAGCTGGACAGGGGGCAGAGACCCAGTACTTC
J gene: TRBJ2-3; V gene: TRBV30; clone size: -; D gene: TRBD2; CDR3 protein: CAVEGLAGSITQYF; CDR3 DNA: TGTGCCGTCGAGGGACTAGCGGGGAGTATAACGCAGTATTTT
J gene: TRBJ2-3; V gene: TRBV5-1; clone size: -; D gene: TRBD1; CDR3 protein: CASSTGQVTDTQYF; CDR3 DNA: TGCGCCAGCAGCACCGGACAGGTGACAGATACGCAGTATTTT
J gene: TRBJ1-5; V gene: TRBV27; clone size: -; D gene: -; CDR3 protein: CASSNQGRNQPQHF; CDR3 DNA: TGTGCCAGCAGTAACCAGGGTCGCAATCAGCCCCAGCATTTT
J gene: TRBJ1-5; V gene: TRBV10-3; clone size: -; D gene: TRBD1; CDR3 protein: CAISESDRGNQPQHF; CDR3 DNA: TGTGCCATCAGTGAGTCGGACAGGGGAAATCAGCCCCAGCATTTT
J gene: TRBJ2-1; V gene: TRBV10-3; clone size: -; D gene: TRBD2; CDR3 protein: CAISQAVAGGPGEQFF; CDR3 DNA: TGTGCCATCAGCCAAGCTGTAGCGGGAGGGCCAGGGGAGCAGTTCTTC
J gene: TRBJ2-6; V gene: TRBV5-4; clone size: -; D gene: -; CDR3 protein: CASSLVSGANVLTF; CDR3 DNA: TGTGCCAGCAGCTTGGTATCTGGGGCCAACGTCCTGACTTTC
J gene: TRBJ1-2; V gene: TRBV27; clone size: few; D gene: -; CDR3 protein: CASSFSPGANYGYTF; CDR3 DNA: TGTGCCAGCAGTTTCTCCCCAGGGGCTAACTATGGCTACACCTTC
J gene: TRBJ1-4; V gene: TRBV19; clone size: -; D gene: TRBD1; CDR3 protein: CASSIPRTGNEKLFF; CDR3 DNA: TGTGCCAGTAGTATCCCCAGGACAGGGAATGAAAAACTGTTTTTT
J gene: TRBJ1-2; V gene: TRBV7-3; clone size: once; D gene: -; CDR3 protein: CASSLTQEGAGGGYTF; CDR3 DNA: TGTGCCAGCAGCTTAACTCAGGAAGGAGCGGGCGGGGGCTACACCTTC
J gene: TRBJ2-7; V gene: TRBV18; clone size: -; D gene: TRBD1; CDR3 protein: CASSPTGVNYEQYF; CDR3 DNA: TGTGCCAGCTCACCAACAGGGGTTAACTACGAGCAGTACTTC
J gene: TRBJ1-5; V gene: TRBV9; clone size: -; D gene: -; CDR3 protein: CASRGARSNQPQHF; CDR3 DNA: TGTGCCAGCAGGGGGGCACGCAGCAATCAGCCCCAGCATTTT
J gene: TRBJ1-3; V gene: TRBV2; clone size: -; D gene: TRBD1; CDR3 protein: CASSGQGFSGNTIYF; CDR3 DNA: TGTGCCAGCAGTGGACAGGGGTTCTCTGGAAACACCATATATTTT
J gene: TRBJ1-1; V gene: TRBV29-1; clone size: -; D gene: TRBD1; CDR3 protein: CSIRDSQKGNTEAFF; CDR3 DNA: TGCAGCATTAGGGACAGTCAGAAGGGAAACACTGAAGCTTTCTTT
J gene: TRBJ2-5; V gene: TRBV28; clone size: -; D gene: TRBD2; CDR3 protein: CASSLWLAGTQETQYF; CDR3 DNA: TGTGCCAGCAGTTTATGGCTAGCGGGAACCCAAGAGACCCAGTACTTC
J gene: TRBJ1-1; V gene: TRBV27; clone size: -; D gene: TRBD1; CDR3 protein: CASSPRAGTGRGAFF; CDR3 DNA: TGTGCCAGCAGCCCCCGAGCCGGGACAGGGCGGGGGGCTTTCTTT
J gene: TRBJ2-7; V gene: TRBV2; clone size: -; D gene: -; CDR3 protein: CASRDREGSYEQYF; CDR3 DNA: TGTGCCAGCAGGGATAGAGAGGGATCCTACGAGCAGTACTTC
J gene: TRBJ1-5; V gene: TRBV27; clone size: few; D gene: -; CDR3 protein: CASPSGFQPQHF; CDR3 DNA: TGTGCCAGCCCAAGCGGGTTTCAGCCCCAGCATTTT
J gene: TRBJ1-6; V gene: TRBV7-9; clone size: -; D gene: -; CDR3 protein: CASSFDILNSPLHF; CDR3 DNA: TGTGCCAGCAGCTTTGACATTTTAAATTCACCCCTCCACTTT